This TCR beta chain was found in a study of T cell changes during pregnancy in multiple sclerosis. Here immunoSEQ multiplex PCR was the method, and the copy in TCRdb shows in-frame clones only, minus some. The profile shows tens of thousands of clones, around 92% of them singletons. The table lists this clone with a count of one. The input for sequencing was peripheral blood, taken in the second trimester of pregnancy. The receptor was derived from a female donor in good health, enrolled as a control in a pregnancy study.

The CDR3 DNA follows: TGTGCCAGCAGTCTGGACTACGCTTCCTATGGCTACACCTTC. As protein: CASSLDYASYGYTF. The rearrangement uses TRBV2 and TRBJ1-2; D uncertain. The V end lost 5 bases, the J end lost 4 bases, and 14 bases lay between the germline ends. Germline V gene lookup returns CDR1 SNHLY and CDR2 FYNNEI. The CDR3 length is 14 residues.